This TCR beta chain was identified in a study of PD-L1 blockade in urothelial cancer. Profiling relied on immunoSEQ multiplex PCR, and the TCRdb table lists in-frame clones only, not all of them. The repertoire holds 50,000 or so clones, with 75% to 90% as singletons. The V end was cut by 0 bases, the J end by 8 bases, with 12 bases between. The CDR3 covers 14 residues. Germline values: CDR1 SGDLS, CDR2 YYNGEE. This clone was seen a single time. The sample was PBMCs, taken around atezolizumab (anti-PD-L1) treatment. The V and J genes are TRBV9 and TRBJ1-5; D is possibly TRBD1 (6 bases). This TCR was sampled from a man between 60 and 75 years old with urothelial cancer. CDR3 protein: CASSVDGTGKPQHF. In DNA form, the CDR3 reads TGTGCCAGCAGCGTAGACGGAACAGGGAAGCCCCAGCATTTT.